The T cell receptor beta chain under discussion was sequenced for a study of technical replicates of blood from four donors. Method: immunoSEQ multiplex PCR; TCRdb's copy keeps in-frame clones and lacks some. The sample has 53,000 or so clones; around 93% are singletons. What was sequenced was PBMCs. The origin of this receptor is a human donor in good health. Some clones in this sample may be carry-over from other donors' samples.

For the CDR3, the DNA is TGTGCCAGCAGCTTGGTTGGCATGAACACTGAAGCTTTCTTT. It translates to CASSLVGMNTEAFF. This chain connects TRBV5-4 to TRBJ1-1, with D hard to call. V lost 0 bases, J lost 0 bases, and 6 bases lay in between. CDR1 is SGHNT and CDR2 is YYREEE in the germline V gene (reference sequence). The CDR3 length is 14 residues.